One sample yielded the 22 T cell receptor beta chains listed below, sequenced in a study of blood T cell repertoires in COVID-19. Sequenced by immunoSEQ multiplex PCR; TCRdb stores in-frame clones only, minus some. Among about 21,000 clones listed, over 80% were seen once. Specimen: peripheral blood. These receptors came from a man of 80 years or more with active or convalescent COVID-19.

V usage is TRBV12-3 or TRBV12-4 and J usage is TRBJ1-1, with D hard to call. There are 13 residues in the CDR3. V gave up 7 bases and J gave up 4 bases, with 13 bases separating them. Here the CDR3 DNA reads TGTGCCAGCACGATGGGAGGTGGCACTGAAGCTTTCTTT. Translated, it gives CASTMGGGTEAFF.

The chain employs TRBV3-1 (or the pseudogene TRBV3-2) and TRBJ1-4, with D perhaps matching TRBD1 (6 bases). V was cut by 0 bases and J by 5 bases, with 10 bases left in between. The length of the CDR3 is 15 residues. Germline loops: CDR1 LGHDT, CDR2 YNNKEL (reference sequence). The CDR3, as DNA: TGTGCCAGCAGCCAAGAGGGGGCAGTGAATGAAAAACTGTTTTTT. It translates to CASSQEGAVNEKLFF.

The chain carries TRBV7-2 and TRBJ2-1, with a possible D match to TRBD1 (6 bases). The CDR3 runs to 13 residues. V shed 3 bases and J shed 7 bases, with 10 bases lying between them. Germline-derived CDR1 and CDR2 are SGHTA and FQGNSA. CDR3 DNA: TGTGCCAGCAGCTTCCAGGGGTGGAATGAGCAGTTCTTC. Protein: CASSFQGWNEQFF.

The chain is built from TRBV29-1 and TRBJ1-1, with D tentatively TRBD1 (6 bases). V was shortened by 6 bases and J by 0 bases, with 17 bases between the two germline ends. The germline CDR1 and CDR2 sequences are SQVTM and ANQGSEA. The CDR3 sequence is 15 residues long. The CDR3 here is CSVETSGVLNTEAFF. CDR3 nucleotide sequence: TGCAGCGTCGAGACTTCAGGGGTGCTGAACACTGAAGCTTTCTTT.

The chain carries TRBV5-4 and TRBJ2-2, with 9 bases fitting TRBD1. The V gene's germline CDR1 is SGHNT and CDR2 YYREEE (reference sequence). V trimming: 0 bases; J trimming: 6 bases; junction bases outside the gene matches: 6. CDR3 length: 16 residues. CDR3 protein: CASSLGGQGFAGELFF. For the CDR3, the DNA is TGTGCCAGCAGCTTGGGCGGACAGGGGTTCGCCGGGGAGCTGTTTTTT.

The chain links TRBV27 to TRBJ1-5; TRBD1 matches at 10 bases. The V segment lost 7 bases and the J segment 4 bases; nucleotides outside the gene matches: 4. Germline lookup yields CDR1 MNHEY and CDR2 SMNVEV (reference sequence). CDR3 size: 14 residues. CDR3 region: CASKGQGGNQPQHF. The CDR3, as DNA: TGTGCCAGCAAAGGACAGGGGGGGAATCAGCCCCAGCATTTT.

The CDR3 DNA reads as TGCGCCAGCAGCCAAGAGACCGGACAGCCGAACTATGGCTACACCTTC. It codes for CASSQETGQPNYGYTF. The V gene is TRBV4-3, the J gene TRBJ1-2, with D tentatively TRBD1 (6 bases). CDR3 length: 16 residues. Germline values: CDR1 LGHNA, CDR2 YSLEER. V was clipped by 0 bases and J by 2 bases, with 13 bases between them.

The chain links TRBV6-5 to TRBJ1-5, with 7 bases matching TRBD1. This CDR3 has 13 residues. Trimming took 8 bases from V and 6 from J; bases not matched to a gene: 7. CDR1 is MNHEY and CDR2 is SVGAGI in the germline V gene. CDR3 in amino acids: CASGGQVGQPQHF. CDR3 in DNA: TGTGCCAGCGGAGGACAGGTGGGTCAGCCCCAGCATTTT.

This clone came up once. The genes are TRBV24-1 and TRBJ2-1; 10 bases fit TRBD1. V gave up 3 bases and J gave up 6 bases; unmatched junction bases: 7. CDR3 size: 16 residues. Germline V CDR1 and CDR2: KGHDR, SFDVKD. CDR3 protein: CATSDPGQGSGNEQFF. CDR3 in DNA: TGTGCCACCAGTGATCCGGGACAGGGGAGCGGCAATGAGCAGTTCTTC.

The chain combines TRBV3-1 (or the pseudogene TRBV3-2) with TRBJ1-1; tentatively, D is TRBD1 (5 bases). Trimming removed 2 bases from V and 8 bases from J, with 9 bases in between. Per the germline V gene, CDR1 is LGHDT and CDR2 is YNNKEL (reference sequence). The CDR3 length is 12 residues. CDR3 in amino acids: CASSQQGIEAFF. CDR3 DNA sequence: TGTGCCAGCAGCCAACAGGGAATCGAAGCTTTCTTT.

V and J are TRBV7-6 and TRBJ1-2; D is perhaps TRBD1 (5 bases). V was trimmed by 1 base and J by 4 bases, leaving 16 bases between them. Germline assignment: CDR1 SGHVS and CDR2 FNYEAQ. The CDR3 length is 16 residues. The CDR3 region is CASSLESQGASYGYTF. Written as DNA, the CDR3 is TGTGCCAGCAGCTTAGAGTCTCAGGGCGCCAGCTATGGCTACACCTTC. The full variable domain, its missing parts supplied by reference TRBV7-6 and TRBJ1-2, is GAGVSQSPRYKVTKRGQDVALRCDPISGHVSLYWYRQALGQGPEFLTYFNYEAQQDKSGLPNDRFSAERPEGSISTLTIQRTEQRDSAMYRCASSLESQGASYGYTFGSGTRLTVV.

V gene TRBV28 combines with J gene TRBJ2-2; 7 bases are a match to TRBD1. The CDR3 is 19 amino acids. The V and J ends lost 5 bases and 0 bases, in that order; junction bases with no gene match: 15. Germline V CDR1 and CDR2: MDHEN, SYDVKM. The CDR3 loop reads CASSGGEKRDRPNTGELFF. Written as DNA, the CDR3 is TGTGCCAGCAGTGGGGGAGAAAAACGGGACAGACCGAACACCGGGGAGCTGTTTTTT. Full variable domain (missing parts from reference TRBV28 and TRBJ2-2): DVKVTQSSRYLVKRTGEKVFLECVQDMDHENMFWYRQDPGLGLRLIYFSYDVKMKEKGDIPEGYSVSREKKERFSLILESASTNQTSMYLCASSGGEKRDRPNTGELFFGEGSRLTVL.

The chain is built from TRBV10-3 and TRBJ2-2, with 9 positions matching TRBD1. Unmatched junction bases numbered 10, after V lost 2 bases and J lost 6 bases. This CDR3 is built from 17 residues. Looked up from germline, CDR1 is ENHRY and CDR2 is SYGVKD. CDR3 in amino acids: CAISEPRTGVKAGELFF. CDR3 coding DNA: TGTGCCATCAGTGAGCCCCGGACAGGGGTAAAGGCCGGGGAGCTGTTTTTT.

The V and J genes are TRBV5-5 and TRBJ2-2; 12 nucleotides line up with TRBD2. Germline trimming cut 0 bases from V and 8 bases from J; bases unmatched to any gene: 5. Per germline, CDR1 SGHKS and CDR2 YYEKEE (reference sequence). The CDR3 consists of 16 residues. The CDR3: CASSLALAGGEGELFF. The CDR3 region has the DNA TGTGCCAGCAGCTTGGCACTAGCGGGAGGAGAGGGGGAGCTGTTTTTT.

The chain combines TRBV3-1 (or the pseudogene TRBV3-2) with TRBJ2-1, with TRBD1 as a possible D gene (6 bases). This CDR3 contains 14 residues. Trimming took 4 bases from V and 5 from J, leaving 12 bases between them. The germline CDR1 and CDR2 sequences are LGHDT and YNNKEL (reference sequence). The CDR3 bases are TGTGCCAGCAGCCGCCGGGACAAGGACAATGAGCAGTTCTTC. Protein product: CASSRRDKDNEQFF.

The gene calls are TRBV7-9 and TRBJ2-1, with TRBD2 matching over 8 bases. Trimming took 6 bases from V and 5 from J; bases not matched to a gene: 3. CDR1 is SEHNR, CDR2 FQNEAQ, per germline (reference sequence). CDR3 size: 13 residues. The DNA for the CDR3 is TGTGCCAGCAGGACTAGCGCCCACAATGAGCAGTTCTTC. Protein product: CASRTSAHNEQFF.

The chain has TRBV18 and TRBJ1-1; 9 nucleotides align to TRBD1. The V gene end was trimmed by 3 bases and the J gene end by 4 bases; junction bases not matched to a gene: 3. The CDR3 contains 14 residues. The germline gives CDR1 KGHSH, CDR2 LQKENI. DNA of the CDR3: TGTGCCAGCTCACCCCTGGGACAGGGCACTGAAGCTTTCTTT. Protein product: CASSPLGQGTEAFF.

The chain links TRBV23-1 to TRBJ2-6, with TRBD1 identical over 8 bases. TRBV23-1 is an ORF for which the function is uncertain. The CDR3 sequence is 19 residues long. With V trimmed by 1 base and J by 0 bases, 8 bases remained unmatched. The CDR3 protein is CASSQCSRQGPSGANVLTF. The CDR3 DNA sequence: TGCGCCAGCAGTCAATGCTCTCGACAGGGGCCCTCTGGGGCCAACGTCCTGACTTTC.

This clone was picked up a small number of times. This CDR3 is CAISDPRNTEAFF. In DNA form, the CDR3 reads TGTGCCATCAGTGACCCCAGGAACACTGAAGCTTTCTTT. This sequence joins TRBV10-3 and TRBJ1-1; D call uncertain. Germline CDR1 and CDR2: ENHRY and SYGVKD. The CDR3 is made up of 13 amino acids. Trimming took 3 bases from V and 1 from J, leaving 6 bases between them.

The rearrangement uses TRBV7-2 and TRBJ2-1; 8 positions match TRBD2. Germline V CDR1 and CDR2: SGHTA, FQGNSA. Germline trimming cut 1 base from V and 5 bases from J; bases unmatched to any gene: 4. The length of the CDR3 is 15 residues. The CDR3: CASSLVLAGNNEQFF. The CDR3 DNA sequence: TGTGCCAGCAGCTTAGTCTTAGCGGGGAACAATGAGCAGTTCTTC.

The chain combines TRBV29-1 with TRBJ1-5; D is undetermined. This CDR3 is built from 13 residues. The germline gives CDR1 SQVTM, CDR2 ANQGSEA. Trimming took off 7 bases at V and 8 bases at J, with 18 bases between the two ends. DNA for the CDR3: TGCAGCGCAAGGACCGCGGGCACGGAGCCCCAGCATTTT. Translated: CSARTAGTEPQHF. Combining the CDR3 with reference TRBV29-1 and TRBJ1-5 gives the whole variable domain SAVISQKPSRDICQRGTSLTIQCQVDSQVTMMFWYRQQPGQSLTLIATANQGSEATYESGFVIDKFPISRPNLTFSTLTVSNMSPEDSSIYLCSARTAGTEPQHFGDGTRLSIL.

V gene TRBV23-1 combines with J gene TRBJ2-5; tentative D call: TRBD2 (7 bases). TRBV23-1 is identified as an open reading frame with a role that is uncertain. Trimming pared 10 bases from V and 3 bases from J, leaving 18 bases between. The CDR3 is made up of 14 amino acids. CDR3 nucleotides: TGCGCCAACCCGAACGGGGGGCAAAAAGAGACCCAGTACTTC. Its translation: CANPNGGQKETQYF.